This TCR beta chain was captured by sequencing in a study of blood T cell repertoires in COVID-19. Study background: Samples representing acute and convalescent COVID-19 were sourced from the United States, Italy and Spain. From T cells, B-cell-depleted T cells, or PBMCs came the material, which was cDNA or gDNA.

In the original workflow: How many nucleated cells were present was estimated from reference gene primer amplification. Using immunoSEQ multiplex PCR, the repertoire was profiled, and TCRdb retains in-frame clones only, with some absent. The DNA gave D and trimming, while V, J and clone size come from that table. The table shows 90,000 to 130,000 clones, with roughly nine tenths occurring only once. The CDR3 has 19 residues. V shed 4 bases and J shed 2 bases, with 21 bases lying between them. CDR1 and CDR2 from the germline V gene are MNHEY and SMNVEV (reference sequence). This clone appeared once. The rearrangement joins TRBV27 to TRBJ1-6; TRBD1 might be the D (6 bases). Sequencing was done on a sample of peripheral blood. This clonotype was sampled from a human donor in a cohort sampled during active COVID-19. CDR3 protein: CASSSLRLRGGTYNSPLHF. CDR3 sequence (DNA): TGTGCCAGCAGTTCCCTTCGCCTCAGGGGAGGGACCTATAATTCACCCCTCCACTTT.